This T cell receptor (beta chain) emerged from a study of blood T cell repertoires in COVID-19. About the study: Whether acute or convalescent, the COVID-19 samples came from the United States, Italy and Spain. T cells, B-cell-depleted T cells, or PBMCs supplied cDNA or gDNA.

This clone was seen just once. In the original analysis: The authors estimated nucleated cell counts from reference gene primer amplification. The assay was immunoSEQ multiplex PCR, and TCRdb's table has in-frame clones only and misses some. V, J and clone size are taken as reported in that table, and D and trimming were inferred from the DNA itself. The data contain 150,000 to 200,000 clones, roughly 86% of them singletons. From germline, CDR1 is SGHKS and CDR2 YYEKEE (reference sequence). The CDR3 runs 13 residues. Deletions cut 4 bases from V and 4 bases from J, with 11 bases between. Seattle patient enrollment occurred during active infection, with longitudinal follow-up thereafter.

The source is a woman of 80 years or more with COVID-19, enrolled during active disease. Source material: peripheral blood. The gene calls are TRBV5-5 and TRBJ1-2; D gene ambiguous. The DNA of the CDR3 is TGTGCCAGCAGCATAGACAACCCCTATGGCTACACCTTC. Protein: CASSIDNPYGYTF.